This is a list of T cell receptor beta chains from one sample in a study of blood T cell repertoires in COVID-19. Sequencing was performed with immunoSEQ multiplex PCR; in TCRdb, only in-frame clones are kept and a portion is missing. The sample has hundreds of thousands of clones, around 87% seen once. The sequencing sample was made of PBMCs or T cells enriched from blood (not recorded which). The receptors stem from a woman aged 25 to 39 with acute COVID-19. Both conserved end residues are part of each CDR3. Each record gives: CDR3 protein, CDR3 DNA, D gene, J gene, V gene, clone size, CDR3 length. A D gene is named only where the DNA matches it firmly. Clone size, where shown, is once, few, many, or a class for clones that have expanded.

CDR3 protein: CAWSVRAGGNQPQHF; CDR3 DNA: TGTGCCTGGAGTGTACGGGCAGGGGGTAATCAGCCCCAGCATTTT; D gene: TRBD1; J gene: TRBJ1-5; V gene: TRBV30; clone size: .; CDR3 length: 15
CDR3 protein: CASSLLGHTEAFF; CDR3 DNA: TGTGCCAGCAGTTTATTGGGGCACACTGAAGCTTTCTTT; D gene: .; J gene: TRBJ1-1; V gene: TRBV28; clone size: .; CDR3 length: 13
CDR3 protein: CASSINAGGAQTSNQPQHF; CDR3 DNA: TGTGCCAGTAGTATAAACGCCGGAGGGGCCCAAACTAGCAATCAGCCCCAGCATTTT; D gene: .; J gene: TRBJ1-5; V gene: TRBV19; clone size: .; CDR3 length: 19
CDR3 protein: CASSSRTSFSDTQYF; CDR3 DNA: TGTGCCAGCAGCTCCAGGACTAGCTTTTCCGATACGCAGTATTTT; D gene: TRBD2; J gene: TRBJ2-3; V gene: TRBV5-4; clone size: .; CDR3 length: 15
CDR3 protein: CATSRDPSQASSGNTIYF; CDR3 DNA: TGTGCCACCAGCAGAGACCCCTCGCAGGCGAGCTCTGGAAACACCATATATTTT; D gene: .; J gene: TRBJ1-3; V gene: TRBV15; clone size: .; CDR3 length: 18
CDR3 protein: CASSDKPTGGGYEQYF; CDR3 DNA: TGTGCCAGCAGTGATAAGCCGACAGGGGGCGGCTACGAGCAGTACTTC; D gene: TRBD1; J gene: TRBJ2-7; V gene: TRBV2; clone size: .; CDR3 length: 16
CDR3 protein: CASSVATNSMNTEAFF; CDR3 DNA: TGTGCCAGCAGCGTAGCAACCAATTCTATGAACACTGAAGCTTTCTTT; D gene: .; J gene: TRBJ1-1; V gene: TRBV9; clone size: .; CDR3 length: 16
CDR3 protein: CSVRETGFGTEAFF; CDR3 DNA: TGCAGCGTGAGGGAAACAGGGTTTGGGACTGAAGCTTTCTTT; D gene: .; J gene: TRBJ1-1; V gene: TRBV29-1; clone size: .; CDR3 length: 14
CDR3 protein: CASTYIAGGRNEQFF; CDR3 DNA: TGTGCCAGCACATATATAGCGGGGGGGCGTAATGAGCAGTTCTTC; D gene: TRBD2; J gene: TRBJ2-1; V gene: TRBV5-6; clone size: .; CDR3 length: 15
CDR3 protein: CASSQEEGALTEAFF; CDR3 DNA: TGCGCCAGCAGCCAAGAGGAGGGGGCGCTGACTGAAGCTTTCTTT; D gene: TRBD1; J gene: TRBJ1-1; V gene: TRBV4-1; clone size: once; CDR3 length: 15
CDR3 protein: CASSLMAGGTQETQYF; CDR3 DNA: TGTGCCAGCAGCTTAATGGCGGGAGGGACTCAAGAGACCCAGTACTTC; D gene: TRBD2; J gene: TRBJ2-5; V gene: TRBV7-2; clone size: .; CDR3 length: 16
CDR3 protein: CASSLRTGGQPQHF; CDR3 DNA: TGTGCCAGCAGTCTACGGACAGGGGGCCAGCCCCAGCATTTT; D gene: TRBD1; J gene: TRBJ1-5; V gene: TRBV6-5; clone size: .; CDR3 length: 14
CDR3 protein: CAWSPRLNSEAFF; CDR3 DNA: TGTGCCTGGAGTCCCCGGCTGAACAGTGAAGCTTTCTTT; D gene: .; J gene: TRBJ1-1; V gene: TRBV30; clone size: .; CDR3 length: 13
CDR3 protein: CASSHPWGVAYNEQFF; CDR3 DNA: TGTGCCAGCAGCCACCCCTGGGGGGTCGCCTACAATGAGCAGTTCTTC; D gene: .; J gene: TRBJ2-1; V gene: TRBV14; clone size: .; CDR3 length: 16
CDR3 protein: CAISESLAGVRETQYF; CDR3 DNA: TGTGCCATCAGTGAGTCGTTAGCGGGGGTCCGAGAGACCCAGTACTTC; D gene: TRBD2; J gene: TRBJ2-5; V gene: TRBV10-3; clone size: .; CDR3 length: 16
CDR3 protein: CASRDGGVTEAFF; CDR3 DNA: TGTGCCAGCAGGGACGGAGGGGTGACTGAAGCTTTCTTT; D gene: .; J gene: TRBJ1-1; V gene: TRBV6-5; clone size: .; CDR3 length: 13
CDR3 protein: CASSSSGLAGADEQFF; CDR3 DNA: TGTGCCAGCAGTTCCTCAGGGCTAGCGGGAGCTGATGAGCAGTTCTTC; D gene: TRBD2; J gene: TRBJ2-1; V gene: TRBV27; clone size: .; CDR3 length: 16
CDR3 protein: CATQGGRAIEETQYF; CDR3 DNA: TGTGCCACCCAGGGGGGCAGGGCTATCGAAGAGACCCAGTACTTC; D gene: .; J gene: TRBJ2-5; V gene: TRBV21-1; clone size: .; CDR3 length: 15
CDR3 protein: CATRWDRGPGNQPQHF; CDR3 DNA: TGTGCCACCAGATGGGACAGGGGACCAGGCAATCAGCCCCAGCATTTT; D gene: TRBD1; J gene: TRBJ1-5; V gene: TRBV24-1; clone size: .; CDR3 length: 16
CDR3 protein: CASRRGDRVLVNTEAFF; CDR3 DNA: TGTGCCAGCAGACGTGGGGACAGGGTTTTAGTGAACACTGAAGCTTTCTTT; D gene: TRBD1; J gene: TRBJ1-1; V gene: TRBV28; clone size: once; CDR3 length: 17
CDR3 protein: CASSFRPGQESNYGYTF; CDR3 DNA: TGTGCCAGCAGCTTCCGCCCGGGACAGGAGAGCAACTATGGCTACACCTTC; D gene: TRBD1; J gene: TRBJ1-2; V gene: TRBV7-2; clone size: .; CDR3 length: 17
CDR3 protein: CASSPRSGAPTEAFF; CDR3 DNA: TGTGCCAGTAGTCCTAGGTCCGGAGCACCCACTGAAGCTTTCTTT; D gene: .; J gene: TRBJ1-1; V gene: TRBV19; clone size: .; CDR3 length: 15
CDR3 protein: CASSPTENYGYTF; CDR3 DNA: TGTGCCAGCAGTCCGACAGAGAACTATGGCTACACCTTC; D gene: .; J gene: TRBJ1-2; V gene: TRBV7-9; clone size: .; CDR3 length: 13